Included here is one T cell receptor (beta chain) sequence, with context. This specimen belongs to a study of T cell changes during pregnancy in multiple sclerosis. Here immunoSEQ multiplex PCR was the method, and the copy in TCRdb shows in-frame clones only, minus some. Of 45,000 to 60,000 clones listed, around 90% are singletons. Germline lookup yields CDR1 SGHRS and CDR2 YFSETQ. The CDR3 sequence is 15 residues long. The V gene end was trimmed by 3 bases and the J gene end by 7 bases; junction bases not matched to a gene: 6. The sample here was CD4+ T cells from peripheral blood mononuclear cells, taken after pregnancy. This receptor was taken from a female donor in good health, enrolled as a control in a pregnancy study. V usage is TRBV5-1 and J usage is TRBJ2-2; TRBD2 matches at 10 bases. The CDR3 DNA reads TGCGCCAGCAGCTCGGCCGGGACTAGCGACGGGGAGCTGTTTTTT. It specifies CASSSAGTSDGELFF.